Shown below are 6 T cell receptor beta chains from a single sample sequenced in a study of CD8 T cells in ankylosing spondylitis. MiXCR, run by TCRdb on the 5' RACE reads, gives a single entry per CDR3 protein. Altogether about 240,000 distinct CDR3 sequences are present, roughly 8.6% being singletons, with the ten largest covering almost 7%. The source material was blood, either unsorted or a sorted T cell fraction (not recorded which). These receptors all come from a male donor with ankylosing spondylitis or in good health (not recorded which).

This clonotype was recorded at least ten times. This sequence joins TRBV5-6 and TRBJ2-4, with D unclear. Trimming shortened V by 2 bases and J by 6 bases, and 12 bases separated the two germline ends. Germline V gene sequence: CDR1 SGHDT, CDR2 YYEEEE. The CDR3 length is 14 residues. The CDR3: CASSFETAGNIQYF. The CDR3, as DNA: TGTGCCAGCAGCTTCGAAACGGCTGGAAACATTCAGTACTTC.

This clonotype came up a few times. The rearrangement links TRBV19 to TRBJ1-1; D may be TRBD1 (6 bases). Trimming removed 10 bases at V and 1 base at J, with 19 bases between. The germline CDR1 and CDR2 sequences are LNHDA and SQIVND (reference sequence). The CDR3 has 15 amino acids. The CDR3 spells CATKLERGANTEAFF. CDR3 bases: TGTGCCACCAAGCTAGAGAGGGGGGCGAACACTGAAGCTTTCTTT.

V usage is TRBV7-8 and J usage is TRBJ1-5; D is perhaps TRBD1 (5 bases). V was cut by 6 bases and J by 5 bases, with 17 bases left in between. Germline CDR1 and CDR2: SGHVS and FQNEAQ. This CDR3 is 15 amino acids long. The CDR3 DNA sequence: TGTGCCAGCAGTCAAAGAAGGGACGGGGATCAGCCCCAGCATTTT. This gives the protein CASSQRRDGDQPQHF.

On this clonotype: This may come from a read error, since a much larger clone is one base off. The chain links TRBV12-3 or TRBV12-4 to TRBJ2-7, with unresolved D. V was trimmed by 4 bases and J by 6 bases, leaving 10 bases between them. The CDR3 covers 12 residues. The CDR3 DNA is TGTGCCAGCAGTTCTGACGGGTGCGAGCAGTACTTC. As protein: CASSSDGCEQYF.

The chain has TRBV28 and TRBJ2-3, with 9 bases aligning to TRBD1. The V gene end was trimmed by 6 bases and the J gene end by 2 bases; junction bases not matched to a gene: 6. CDR1 is MDHEN, CDR2 SYDVKM, per germline. The CDR3 runs 15 residues. The CDR3 is CASRGQGGNTDTQYF. The CDR3 bases are TGTGCCAGCAGGGGACAGGGAGGCAACACAGATACGCAGTATTTT.

This clonotype was observed many times. The chain recombines TRBV7-2 with TRBJ2-3, with 11 bases matching TRBD2. Germline values: CDR1 SGHTA, CDR2 FQGNSA. Germline trimming cut 7 bases from V and 2 bases from J; bases unmatched to any gene: 5. The CDR3 runs to 15 residues. The DNA of the CDR3 is TGTGCCAGCACCTCTAGCGGGGGGTCCACAGATACGCAGTATTTT. This translates into CASTSSGGSTDTQYF. Full variable domain (outside the CDR3, taken from reference TRBV7-2 and TRBJ2-3): GAGVSQSPSNKVTEKGKDVELRCDPISGHTALYWYRQSLGQGLEFLIYFQGNSAPDKSGLPSDRFSAERTGGSVSTLTIQRTQQEDSAVYLCASTSSGGSTDTQYFGPGTRLTVL.